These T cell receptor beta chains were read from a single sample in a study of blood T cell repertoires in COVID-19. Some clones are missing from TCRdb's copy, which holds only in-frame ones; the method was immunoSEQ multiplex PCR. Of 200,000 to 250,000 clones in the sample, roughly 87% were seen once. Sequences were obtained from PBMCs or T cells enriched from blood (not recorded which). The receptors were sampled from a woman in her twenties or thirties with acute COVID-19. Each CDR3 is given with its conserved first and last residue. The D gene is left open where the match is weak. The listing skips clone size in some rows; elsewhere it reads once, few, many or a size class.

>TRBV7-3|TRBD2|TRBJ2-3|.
CASGTTNTQYF
TGTGCCTCGGGGACTACAAATACGCAGTATTTT
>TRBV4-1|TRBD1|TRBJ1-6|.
CASSPLRTGYNSPLHF
TGCGCCAGCAGCCCATTGCGGACAGGGTATAATTCACCCCTCCACTTT
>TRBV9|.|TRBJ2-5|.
CASSGGLPQETQYF
TGTGCCAGCAGCGGAGGGCTACCCCAAGAGACCCAGTACTTC
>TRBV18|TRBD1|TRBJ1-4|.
CASSPRQGRTNEKLFF
TGTGCCAGCTCACCGCGACAGGGGAGGACTAATGAAAAACTGTTTTTT
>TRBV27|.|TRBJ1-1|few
CASSLLSGGSTEAFF
TGTGCCAGCAGCCTACTCTCGGGGGGGAGCACTGAAGCTTTCTTT
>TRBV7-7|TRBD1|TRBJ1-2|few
CASSLRQGRLPKLLRYGYTF
TGTGCTAGCAGCTTAAGACAGGGACGGCTCCCTAAACTACTTCGCTATGGCTACACCTTC
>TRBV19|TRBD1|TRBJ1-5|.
CASSFQGAPDQPQHF
TGTGCCAGTTCCTTCCAGGGGGCGCCTGATCAGCCCCAGCATTTT
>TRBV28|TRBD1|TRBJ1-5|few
CASSTGVQPQHF
TGTGCCAGCAGTACAGGGGTACAGCCCCAGCATTTT
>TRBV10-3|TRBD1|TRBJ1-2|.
CAISDTGTGIYGYTF
TGTGCCATCAGTGATACCGGGACAGGGATCTATGGCTACACCTTC
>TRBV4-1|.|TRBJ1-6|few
CASSQRPDSPHSPLHF
TGCGCCAGCAGCCAGAGACCGGACAGCCCGCATTCACCCCTCCACTTT
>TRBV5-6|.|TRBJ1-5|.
CASSLANQPQHF
TGTGCCAGCAGCTTGGCTAATCAGCCCCAGCATTTT
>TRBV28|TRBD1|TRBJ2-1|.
CASNSGGTNEQFF
TGTGCCAGCAACTCAGGGGGTACCAATGAGCAGTTCTTC
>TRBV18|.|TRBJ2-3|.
CASSTQGTDTQYF
TGTGCCAGCTCGACACAGGGCACAGATACGCAGTATTTT
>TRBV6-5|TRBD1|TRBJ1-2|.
CASRGRTGGGYTF
TGTGCCAGCAGGGGTCGGACAGGAGGTGGCTACACCTTC
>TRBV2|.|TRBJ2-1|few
CASSDGAIRGHLNEQFF
TGTGCCAGCAGTGATGGGGCCATTCGAGGACACCTTAATGAGCAGTTCTTC
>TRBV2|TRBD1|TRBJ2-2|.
CAKTGLTGELFF
TGTGCCAAGACAGGGTTGACCGGGGAGCTGTTTTTT
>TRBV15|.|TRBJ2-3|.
CATSRVSSATDTQYF
TGTGCCACCAGCAGAGTTAGTAGCGCCACAGATACGCAGTATTTT
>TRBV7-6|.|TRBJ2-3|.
CASSVEWSGATDTQYF
TGTGCCAGCAGCGTCGAGTGGAGCGGAGCCACAGATACGCAGTATTTT
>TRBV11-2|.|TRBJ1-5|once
CASSLPHDRLGLYNQPQHF
TGTGCCAGCAGCTTACCCCATGACAGATTAGGCCTATACAATCAGCCCCAGCATTTT
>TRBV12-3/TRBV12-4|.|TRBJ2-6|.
CASSPSGANVLTF
TGTGCCAGCAGCCCATCTGGGGCCAACGTCCTGACTTTC
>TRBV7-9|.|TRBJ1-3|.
CASAGANGNTIYF
TGTGCCAGCGCGGGGGCGAATGGAAACACCATATATTTT
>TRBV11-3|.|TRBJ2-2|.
CASSLDAGTGELFF
TGTGCCAGCAGCTTAGACGCGGGCACCGGGGAGCTGTTTTTT
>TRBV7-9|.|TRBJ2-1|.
CASSLAWQGMMNEQFF
TGTGCCAGCAGCTTAGCGTGGCAGGGAATGATGAATGAGCAGTTCTTC
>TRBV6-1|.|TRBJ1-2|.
CASSDLTAPSRGYTF
TGTGCCAGCAGTGATTTGACAGCCCCATCTAGGGGCTACACCTTC
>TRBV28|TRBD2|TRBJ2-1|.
CVASGGWSEQFF
TGTGTGGCTAGCGGGGGATGGAGTGAGCAGTTCTTC
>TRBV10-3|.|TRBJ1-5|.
CAISESDRRQPQHF
TGTGCCATCAGTGAGTCGGACAGAAGGCAGCCCCAGCATTTT
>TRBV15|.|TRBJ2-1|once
CATSTREVGANEQFF
TGTGCCACCAGCACCAGGGAGGTCGGGGCCAATGAGCAGTTCTTC
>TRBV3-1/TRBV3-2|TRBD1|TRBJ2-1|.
CASSQQTGSQFF
TGTGCCAGCAGCCAACAGACAGGGTCGCAGTTCTTC
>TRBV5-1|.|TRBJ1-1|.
CASSLRTANTEAFF
TGCGCCAGCAGCTTGCGGACAGCCAACACTGAAGCTTTCTTT
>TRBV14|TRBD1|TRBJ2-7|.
CASSWDRSTEQYF
TGTGCCAGCAGCTGGGACAGGTCTACAGAGCAGTACTTC
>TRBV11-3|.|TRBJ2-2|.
CASSPTSLGPGELFF
TGTGCCAGCAGCCCAACCAGTTTGGGGCCCGGGGAGCTGTTTTTT
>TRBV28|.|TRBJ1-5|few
CASRLMVMSNQPQHF
TGTGCCAGCAGGCTAATGGTAATGAGCAATCAGCCCCAGCATTTT
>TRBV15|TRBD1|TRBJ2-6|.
CATSRSGTGAPGANVLTF
TGTGCCACCAGCAGATCCGGGACAGGGGCGCCTGGGGCCAACGTCCTGACTTTC
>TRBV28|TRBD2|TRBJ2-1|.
CASKGGGETYNEQFF
TGTGCCAGCAAAGGCGGGGGGGAAACATACAATGAGCAGTTCTTC
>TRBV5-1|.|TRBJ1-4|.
CASSFNRVWANEKLFF
TGCGCCAGCAGCTTTAACCGGGTTTGGGCTAATGAAAAACTGTTTTTT
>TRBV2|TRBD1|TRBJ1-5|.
CASRPRTGDNQPQHF
TGTGCCAGCAGACCCAGGACAGGTGACAATCAGCCCCAGCATTTT
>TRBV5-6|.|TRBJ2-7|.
CASSGTYEQYF
TGTGCCAGCAGCGGCACCTACGAGCAGTACTTC
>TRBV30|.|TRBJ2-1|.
CAWGTGFSYNEQFF
TGTGCCTGGGGCACAGGCTTCTCCTACAATGAGCAGTTCTTC
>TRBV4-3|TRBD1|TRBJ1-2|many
CASSRTGAARNYGYTF
TGCGCCAGCAGCCGGACAGGGGCTGCTCGTAACTATGGCTACACCTTC
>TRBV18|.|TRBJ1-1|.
CASSPPDRNTEAFF
TGTGCCAGCTCACCTCCGGACAGGAACACTGAAGCTTTCTTT
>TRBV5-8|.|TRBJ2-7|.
CASSGRTSYEQYF
TGTGCCAGCAGCGGGCGGACTTCCTACGAGCAGTACTTC